These 16 T cell receptor beta chains were sequenced from one sample in a study of cytotoxic CD8 clonotypes in ibrutinib-treated CLL. The repertoire was sequenced with immunoSEQ multiplex PCR; TCRdb's copy has only in-frame clones and lacks some. In the table there are under 200,000 clones, 81% of which are singletons. Specimen: PBMCs, collected after 12 months of ibrutinib treatment. The origin of the receptors is a human donor with chronic lymphocytic leukemia.

This chain connects TRBV28 to TRBJ2-2, with 9 bases that match TRBD2. J was trimmed by 5 bases and V by 10 bases; bases with no gene match: 8. Germline CDR1 is MDHEN and CDR2 is SYDVKM. The CDR3 covers 14 residues. CDR3 sequence reads: CATRLAAITGELFF. DNA for the CDR3: TGTGCCACCCGACTAGCGGCTATAACCGGGGAGCTGTTTTTT. The full variable domain, completed using reference TRBV28 and TRBJ2-2, is DVKVTQSSRYLVKRTGEKVFLECVQDMDHENMFWYRQDPGLGLRLIYFSYDVKMKEKGDIPEGYSVSREKKERFSLILESASTNQTSMYLCATRLAAITGELFFGEGSRLTVL.

This chain connects TRBV7-9 to TRBJ1-2; no clear D gene. V dropped 5 bases and J dropped 10 bases, with 11 bases sitting between them. Germline CDR1 is SEHNR and CDR2 is FQNEAQ (reference sequence). The CDR3 contains 11 residues. The CDR3 is CASSPGLDYTF. CDR3 in DNA: TGTGCCAGCAGCCCTGGACTTGACTACACCTTC.

The chain recombines TRBV6-1 with TRBJ1-1, with 7 bases that match TRBD1. Germline V gives CDR1 MNHNS, CDR2 SASEGT. The CDR3 sequence is 13 residues long. The J segment lost 5 bases and the V segment lost 5 bases, leaving 5 bases of the junction unmatched. The CDR3 region has the DNA TGTGCCAGCAGTCCCCCAGGGGGAACTGAAGCTTTCTTT. Translation: CASSPPGGTEAFF.

The V call is TRBV11-3, the J call TRBJ2-1, with TRBD1 as a possible D gene (6 bases). Germline CDR1 is SGHNT and CDR2 is YENEEA. CDR3 size: 15 residues. V was cut by 0 bases and J by 8 bases, with 14 bases left in between. In DNA, the CDR3 is TGTGCCAGCAGCTTAGAAGGGGGTAGCAACGATGAGCAGTTCTTC. Its translation: CASSLEGGSNDEQFF.

V is TRBV13 and J is TRBJ2-1; D may be TRBD2 (5 bases). Germline V gene data show CDR1 as PRHDT and CDR2 as FYEKMQ (reference sequence). This CDR3 has 15 residues. V dropped 5 bases and J dropped 8 bases, with 19 bases sitting between them. CDR3 sequence reads: CASSPPRRRRHEQFF. In DNA, the CDR3 is TGTGCCAGCAGCCCCCCCCGGCGCAGGAGGCATGAGCAGTTCTTC.

The J gene is TRBJ2-7, the V gene TRBV6-6; the match to TRBD2 covers 10 bases. With 8 bases clipped from V and 1 base from J, the junction kept 5 bases outside the gene matches. The germline V gene has CDR1 MNHNY and CDR2 SVGAGI (reference sequence). The CDR3 sequence is 14 residues long. The DNA for the CDR3 is TGTGCCAGCGGATCTAGCGGGGGATCCTACGAGCAGTACTTC. Translation gives CASGSSGGSYEQYF.

V is TRBV5-1 and J is TRBJ1-6, with TRBD1 matching 7 bases. The CDR3 covers 15 residues. V lost 0 bases to trimming and J lost 10 bases; unmatched junction nucleotides: 7. Germline V gene sequence: CDR1 SGHRS, CDR2 YFSETQ. The CDR3 here is CASSLEGAAGSPLHF. CDR3 nucleotides: TGCGCCAGCAGCTTGGAGGGGGCCGCTGGCTCACCCCTCCACTTT.

This clone was picked up many times. The chain carries TRBV19 and TRBJ2-7; D is possibly TRBD1 (6 bases). CDR3 size: 17 residues. V was trimmed by 4 bases and J by 0 bases, leaving 19 bases between them. Looked up from germline, CDR1 is LNHDA and CDR2 is SQIVND (reference sequence). The CDR3 here is CASSTNPDRISSYEQYF. The DNA for the CDR3 is TGTGCCAGTAGTACCAATCCTGACAGGATTAGCTCCTACGAGCAGTACTTC.

This sequence joins TRBV27 and TRBJ1-1, with D perhaps TRBD1 (5 bases). V was shortened by 3 bases and J by 2 bases, with 10 bases between the two germline ends. The CDR3 runs to 14 residues. CDR1 and CDR2 (germline): MNHEY, SMNVEV (reference sequence). CDR3 sequence reads: CASSFQGLNTEAFF. In nucleotides, the CDR3 is TGTGCCAGCAGTTTTCAGGGTCTTAACACTGAAGCTTTCTTT.

The chain joins TRBV28 to TRBJ1-5; the D gene is possibly TRBD1 (6 bases). Per the germline V gene, CDR1 is MDHEN and CDR2 is SYDVKM. V was shortened by 8 bases and J by 3 bases, with 11 bases between the two germline ends. The CDR3 is 13 amino acids. CDR3 loop: CASWTANNQPQHF. The CDR3 nucleotides are TGTGCCAGCTGGACAGCCAACAATCAGCCCCAGCATTTT. Based on the CDR3 plus reference TRBV28 and TRBJ1-5, the full variable domain is DVKVTQSSRYLVKRTGEKVFLECVQDMDHENMFWYRQDPGLGLRLIYFSYDVKMKEKGDIPEGYSVSREKKERFSLILESASTNQTSMYLCASWTANNQPQHFGDGTRLSIL.

The J gene is TRBJ1-5, the V gene TRBV30; TRBD1 agrees at 8 bases. The CDR3 sequence is 17 residues long. The V gene end was trimmed by 5 bases and the J gene end by 9 bases; junction bases not matched to a gene: 21. The germline CDR1 and CDR2 sequences are GTSNPN and SVGIG (reference sequence). The CDR3 loop reads CAWEPGTGGAAITPQHF. The DNA for the CDR3 is TGTGCCTGGGAGCCCGGGACAGGTGGAGCGGCAATCACGCCCCAGCATTTT.

V usage is TRBV5-5 and J usage is TRBJ1-5, with D tentatively TRBD1 (5 bases). Germline V CDR1 and CDR2: SGHKS, YYEKEE (reference sequence). Trimming pared 0 bases from V and 2 bases from J, leaving 6 bases between. The CDR3 is made up of 14 amino acids. CDR3 sequence reads: CASSLGDGNQPQHF. CDR3 bases: TGTGCCAGCAGCTTGGGGGACGGCAATCAGCCCCAGCATTTT.

This clone was picked up one time. J is TRBJ2-4 and V is TRBV6-6; possibly TRBD1 for D (6 bases). The CDR3 spans 16 residues. V was clipped by 6 bases and J by 0 bases, with 15 bases between them. Per germline, CDR1 MNHNY and CDR2 SVGAGI (reference sequence). The CDR3 spells CASRERTELAKNIQYF. The CDR3 DNA follows: TGTGCCAGCAGAGAGAGGACAGAACTAGCCAAAAACATTCAGTACTTC.

This clone was seen a handful of times. The chain couples TRBV29-1 to TRBJ2-7; no reliable D call. The CDR3 runs 13 residues. The germline gives CDR1 SQVTM, CDR2 ANQGSEA. V lost 5 bases and J 9 bases, leaving 20 bases between the germline ends. The CDR3 DNA follows: TGCAGCGTTCTAAAATTAGGTTTTTCGTGGCAGTACTTC. It is translated as CSVLKLGFSWQYF.

V and J are TRBV11-1 and TRBJ2-5; D might be TRBD1 (5 bases). The ends were cut back, 5 bases at V and 1 base at J, with 8 bases in the middle. In germline, CDR1 is SGHAT, CDR2 FQDESV (reference sequence). The CDR3 covers 13 residues. CDR3 nucleotide sequence: TGTGCCAGCAGCCAGGACACCCAAGAGACCCAGTACTTC. It encodes CASSQDTQETQYF.

This clone was counted a few times. This chain links TRBV28 with TRBJ1-2, with 8 bases matching TRBD1. Unmatched junction bases numbered 0, after V lost 3 bases and J lost 0 bases. The CDR3 contains 14 residues. Germline CDR1 reads MDHEN; CDR2 reads SYDVKM. CDR3 amino acids: CASSLTGANYGYTF. In nucleotides, the CDR3 is TGTGCCAGCAGTTTGACAGGGGCTAACTATGGCTACACCTTC.